The 32 T cell receptor beta chains below come from one sample, sequenced in a study of T cell clones after liver transplantation. Repertoires were generated with immunoSEQ multiplex PCR, while TCRdb's copy carries only in-frame clones and drops some. Here the sample spans over 45,000 clones, about 69% being singletons. The source material was CD4+ T cells from blood, sampled roughly 56 months after liver transplant. These receptors originate from a human patient who received a liver transplant. Some T cells may be supplied by the graft donor.

This clone was counted between two and nine times. Distinct nucleotide sequences in the sample also encode this CDR3. The CDR3 sequence is CASSDEGGTEAFF. DNA for the CDR3: TGTGCCAGCAGTGACGAGGGCGGCACTGAAGCTTTCTTT. This sequence joins TRBV6-4 and TRBJ1-1; D uncertain. Germline loops: CDR1 MRHNA, CDR2 SNTAGT. Trimming pared 2 bases from V and 4 bases from J, leaving 8 bases between. The CDR3 consists of 13 residues.

J is TRBJ2-5 and V is TRBV5-6, with 12 bases that match TRBD1. V lost 2 bases and J lost 5; bases outside the gene matches: 4. CDR3 size: 15 residues. Germline CDR1 and CDR2: SGHDT and YYEEEE. Here the CDR3 reads CASSFGTGGMETQYF. The CDR3 nucleotides read TGTGCCAGCAGCTTTGGGACAGGGGGCATGGAGACCCAGTACTTC.

V usage is TRBV5-6 and J usage is TRBJ1-1; D gene uncertain. This CDR3 is built from 16 residues. The V end was cut by 4 bases, the J end by 6 bases, with 22 bases between. In germline, CDR1 is SGHDT, CDR2 YYEEEE. CDR3 protein: CASSMYQTGGMAEAFF. For the CDR3, the DNA is TGTGCCAGCAGCATGTACCAGACGGGAGGTATGGCTGAAGCTTTCTTT.

The chain carries TRBV28 and TRBJ1-1; 8 nucleotides match TRBD1. After removal of 4 bases from V and 7 bases from J, the junction contained 8 bases not matched to a gene. The CDR3 covers 14 residues. The germline V gene has CDR1 MDHEN and CDR2 SYDVKM. The CDR3 region has the DNA TGTGCCAGCAGTTCACCGGGACAGGTTATTGAAGCTTTCTTT. Its translation: CASSSPGQVIEAFF.

The J gene is TRBJ2-1, the V gene TRBV11-2; D gene uncertain. V shed 0 bases and J shed 6 bases, with 6 bases lying between them. Germline CDR1 and CDR2: SGHAT and FQNNGV. CDR3 length equals 13 residues. The CDR3 spells CASSLDWGNEQFF. The CDR3 bases are TGTGCCAGCAGCTTAGATTGGGGCAATGAGCAGTTCTTC. Full variable domain (remainder filled in from reference TRBV11-2 and TRBJ2-1): EAGVAQSPRYKIIEKRQSVAFWCNPISGHATLYWYQQILGQGPKLLIQFQNNGVVDDSQLPKDRFSAERLKGVDSTLKIQPAKLEDSAVYLCASSLDWGNEQFFGPGTRLTVL.

The chain uses TRBV6-5 and TRBJ1-1, with 8 bases aligning to TRBD1. The CDR3 extends over 15 amino acids. The junction had 6 bases not matched to a gene; V was cut back by 6 bases and J by 0 bases. CDR1 is MNHEY, CDR2 SVGAGI, per germline. CDR3 bases: TGTGCCAGCAGCCGGGACAGGCCTATGAACACTGAAGCTTTCTTT. Amino acid sequence: CASSRDRPMNTEAFF.

This clone has more than one count but fewer than ten. The V gene is TRBV9, the J gene TRBJ1-3; no clear D. The germline V and J ends were trimmed by 5 bases and 4 bases, with 4 bases remaining between them. The CDR3 is made up of 11 amino acids. Germline CDR1 reads SGDLS; CDR2 reads YYNGEE. In nucleotides, the CDR3 is TGTGCCAGCAGTCCGGGAAACACCATATATTTT. This translates into CASSPGNTIYF.

This clone occurred a few times. V gene TRBV28 combines with J gene TRBJ2-7; tentative D call: TRBD1 (5 bases). Germline CDR1 reads MDHEN; CDR2 reads SYDVKM. V was clipped by 9 bases and J by 0 bases, with 12 bases between them. This CDR3 spans 13 amino acids. The CDR3 spells CASTTGSSYEQYF. The CDR3 nucleotides read TGTGCCAGTACCACAGGAAGCTCCTACGAGCAGTACTTC.

V is TRBV11-2 and J is TRBJ2-7; either TRBD1 or TRBD2 may supply D (5 bases each). The CDR3 covers 15 residues. Germline loops: CDR1 SGHAT, CDR2 FQNNGV. V lost 0 bases, J lost 4 bases, and 13 bases lay in between. The CDR3 is CASSLETGLGYEQYF. CDR3 in DNA: TGTGCCAGCAGCTTAGAAACGGGGCTGGGTTACGAGCAGTACTTC.

The genes are TRBV19 and TRBJ1-5; 9 bases map to TRBD1. Looked up from germline, CDR1 is LNHDA and CDR2 is SQIVND (reference sequence). With V trimmed by 4 bases and J by 1 base, 5 bases remained unmatched. CDR3 length equals 16 residues. CDR3 protein: CASSKTGGFSNQPQHF. In DNA, the CDR3 is TGTGCCAGTAGTAAAACAGGGGGCTTCAGCAATCAGCCCCAGCATTTT.

The V and J genes are TRBV4-1 and TRBJ2-5; D gene uncertain. Looked up from germline, CDR1 is MGHRA and CDR2 is YSYEKL. V dropped 4 bases and J dropped 2 bases, with 11 bases sitting between them. The length of the CDR3 is 14 residues. CDR3 residues: CASSPSQGQETQYF. CDR3 DNA: TGCGCCAGCAGCCCTTCTCAAGGTCAAGAGACCCAGTACTTC.

CDR3 in amino acids: CASSFGSGGTDTQYF. CDR3 DNA sequence: TGTGCCAGCAGCTTCGGTAGCGGGGGCACAGATACGCAGTATTTT. The chain employs TRBV7-9 and TRBJ2-3; the match to TRBD2 covers 8 bases. The ends lost 3 bases at V and 1 base at J; junction bases unmatched: 3. This CDR3 is 15 amino acids long. CDR1 and CDR2 from the germline V gene are SEHNR and FQNEAQ (reference sequence).

The V call is TRBV10-1, the J call TRBJ1-5; D is unresolved. This CDR3 comprises 16 residues. V lost 0 bases and J 2 bases, leaving 11 bases between the germline ends. The germline V gene encodes CDR1 WNHNN and CDR2 SYGVQD (reference sequence). The CDR3 loop is CASSESPQIGNQPQHF. CDR3 coding DNA: TGCGCCAGCAGTGAGTCGCCCCAGATAGGCAATCAGCCCCAGCATTTT.

This clone was detected only once. The chain recombines TRBV9 with TRBJ2-1, with 13 nucleotides matching TRBD2. With V trimmed by 4 bases and J by 4 bases, 5 bases remained unmatched. Germline V gene lookup returns CDR1 SGDLS and CDR2 YYNGEE. This CDR3 contains 16 residues. The DNA for the CDR3 is TGTGCCAGCAGCCCAGGACTAGCGGGGGCGTACAATGAGCAGTTCTTC. The encoded protein is CASSPGLAGAYNEQFF.

This clone has a handful of counts. J is TRBJ1-5 and V is TRBV19, with D perhaps TRBD1 (5 bases). Trimming cost V 5 bases and J 9 bases, with 20 bases left between them. The CDR3 covers 15 residues. Germline assignment: CDR1 LNHDA and CDR2 SQIVND (reference sequence). DNA of the CDR3: TGTGCCAGTAGTCCTCGTGACGGGGCGGGAGGGCCCCAGCATTTT. This encodes CASSPRDGAGGPQHF.

The V call is TRBV5-4, the J call TRBJ2-2; D possibly corresponds to TRBD2 (6 bases). This CDR3 contains 15 residues. V was shortened by 1 base and J by 6 bases, with 13 bases between the two germline ends. Germline values: CDR1 SGHNT, CDR2 YYREEE (reference sequence). CDR3 protein: CASSLFRGGAGELFF. CDR3 DNA sequence: TGTGCCAGCAGCTTGTTTCGGGGAGGCGCCGGGGAGCTGTTTTTT. Filled out from reference TRBV5-4 and TRBJ2-2, the complete variable domain reads ETGVTQSPTHLIKTRGQQVTLRCSSQSGHNTVSWYQQALGQGPQFIFQYYREEENGRGNFPPRFSGLQFPNYSSELNVNALELDDSALYLCASSLFRGGAGELFFGEGSRLTVL.

This chain joins TRBV7-3 and TRBJ2-1; 10 bases align to TRBD2. V was pared by 1 base and J by 6 bases, with 3 bases of the junction left unmatched. From germline, CDR1 is SGHTA and CDR2 FQGTGA. This CDR3 comprises 15 residues. The CDR3 spells CASSLILAGVNEQFF. Written as DNA, the CDR3 is TGTGCCAGCAGCTTAATCCTAGCGGGGGTCAATGAGCAGTTCTTC.

The chain joins TRBV7-2 to TRBJ2-1, with 10 bases aligning to TRBD2. The CDR3 is made up of 17 amino acids. Germline V CDR1 and CDR2: SGHTA, FQGNSA. Trimming took 3 bases from V and 8 from J; bases not matched to a gene: 13. The CDR3 nucleotides are TGTGCCAGCAGCTTTCGACTAGCGGGTGGCCAAAGTGATGAGCAGTTCTTC. This sequence encodes CASSFRLAGGQSDEQFF.

This chain uses TRBV2 with TRBJ1-1, with 10 bases that match TRBD1. V was pared by 4 bases and J by 4 bases, with 15 bases of the junction left unmatched. The germline V gene has CDR1 SNHLY and CDR2 FYNNEI. The CDR3 extends over 18 amino acids. The CDR3 loop is CASSGVGTGEVFGTEAFF. For the CDR3, the DNA is TGTGCCAGCAGTGGGGTAGGGACAGGGGAGGTCTTTGGCACTGAAGCTTTCTTT.

This chain links TRBV5-6 with TRBJ1-1; D remains ambiguous. V gave up 0 bases and J gave up 3 bases, with 3 bases separating them. The germline V gene encodes CDR1 SGHDT and CDR2 YYEEEE. The CDR3 spans 12 residues. CDR3 loop: CASSLDYTEAFF. The DNA for the CDR3 is TGTGCCAGCAGCTTGGATTACACTGAAGCTTTCTTT.

The sample holds many counts of this clone. The genes are TRBV25-1 and TRBJ2-5; tentative D call: TRBD2 (7 bases). The CDR3 has 16 residues. Trimming took off 3 bases at V and 4 bases at J, with 18 bases between the two ends. Germline assignment: CDR1 MGHDK and CDR2 SYGVNS. In DNA form, the CDR3 reads TGTGCCAGCAGTGATGGGCGGAGGGGGGGAGGAGAGACCCAGTACTTC. Translating gives CASSDGRRGGGETQYF.

The V gene is TRBV16, the J gene TRBJ2-3; no definite D call. V was trimmed by 4 bases and J by 5 bases, leaving 7 bases between them. CDR1 and CDR2 from the germline V gene are KGHSY and FQNENV. The CDR3 is 12 amino acids. DNA of the CDR3: TGTGCCAGCAGCCCCCCGGTAGATACGCAGTATTTT. Translating it yields CASSPPVDTQYF.

This clone was seen more than once but under ten times. V and J are TRBV9 and TRBJ1-2; 12 nucleotides match TRBD1. CDR3 length equals 15 residues. Germline lookup yields CDR1 SGDLS and CDR2 YYNGEE. With V trimmed by 4 bases and J by 2 bases, 3 bases remained unmatched. The chain's CDR3 is CASSLGTGGNYGYTF. The CDR3 DNA follows: TGTGCCAGCAGCCTAGGGACAGGGGGCAACTATGGCTACACCTTC. The complete variable domain, with remaining parts taken from reference TRBV9 and TRBJ1-2, reads DSGVTQTPKHLITATGQRVTLRCSPRSGDLSVYWYQQSLDQGLQFLIQYYNGEERAKGNILERFSAQQFPDLHSELNLSSLELGDSALYFCASSLGTGGNYGYTFGSGTRLTVV.

This clone was seen more than once but under ten times. V usage is TRBV14 and J usage is TRBJ2-2; D gene unclear. The V and J ends lost 3 bases and 7 bases respectively, with 15 bases between them. The CDR3 extends over 15 amino acids. Germline V gene lookup returns CDR1 SGHDN and CDR2 FVKESK. The chain's CDR3 is CASSHAQSLVGELFF. Written as DNA, the CDR3 is TGTGCCAGCAGCCACGCACAGTCGTTGGTCGGGGAGCTGTTTTTT.

This clone was picked up a small number of times. The chain uses TRBV15 and TRBJ2-3; tentatively, D is TRBD1 or TRBD2 (6 bases each). CDR1 is LNHNV and CDR2 is YYDKDF in the germline V gene (reference sequence). CDR3 length: 17 residues. V lost 0 bases and J 5 bases, leaving 18 bases between the germline ends. CDR3 nucleotide sequence: TGTGCCACCAGCAGAGATCAGTTCGGGGGCCTGGGAGATACGCAGTATTTT. Translation: CATSRDQFGGLGDTQYF.

The genes are TRBV6-5 and TRBJ2-5; 9 nucleotides line up with TRBD1. The CDR3 spans 14 residues. The junction had 0 bases not matched to a gene; V was cut back by 0 bases and J by 4 bases. Germline CDR1 reads MNHEY; CDR2 reads SVGAGI. The CDR3 is CASSYSTGGETQYF. CDR3 in DNA: TGTGCCAGCAGTTACTCGACAGGGGGAGAGACCCAGTACTTC.

In its sample, this clone was seen a few times. The chain has TRBV18 and TRBJ1-3; D may be TRBD1 (5 bases). This CDR3 comprises 16 residues. The V gene's germline CDR1 is KGHSH and CDR2 LQKENI. V lost 2 bases to trimming and J lost 0 bases, with 11 bases between them. The CDR3 DNA reads TGTGCCAGCTCACCATTAGGAGGGGCCTCTGGAAACACCATATATTTT. Its protein product is CASSPLGGASGNTIYF.

This clone was seen just once. This chain uses TRBV19 with TRBJ1-2; D possibly corresponds to TRBD1 (6 bases). The CDR3 has 13 residues. Germline assignment: CDR1 LNHDA and CDR2 SQIVND (reference sequence). The V and J ends lost 9 bases and 1 base respectively, with 12 bases between them. The CDR3 coding sequence is TGTGCCAGGCAGGCGGACAGTAACTATGGCTACACCTTC. It specifies CARQADSNYGYTF.

The CDR3 DNA sequence: TGTGCCAGCCGTGGGTGGACAGGTGACGAAAAACTGTTTTTT. This codes for CASRGWTGDEKLFF. J is TRBJ1-4 and V is TRBV13, with 7 nucleotides matching TRBD1. CDR1 and CDR2 from the germline V gene are PRHDT and FYEKMQ (reference sequence). The junction had 11 bases not matched to a gene; V was cut back by 8 bases and J by 8 bases. This CDR3 comprises 14 residues.

The chain links TRBV7-3 to TRBJ2-1; tentative D call: TRBD1 (5 bases). This CDR3 comprises 12 residues. Germline loops: CDR1 SGHTA, CDR2 FQGTGA. With 6 bases removed from V and 6 bases from J, the gap between germline ends came to 9 bases. The CDR3 coding sequence is TGTGCCAGCAGGGGGCGTTCCAATGAGCAGTTCTTC. This gives the protein CASRGRSNEQFF.

The table lists this clone with a count of one. CDR3 in amino acids: CASSWLYEQYF. CDR3 in DNA: TGTGCCAGCAGTTGGCTCTACGAGCAGTACTTC. The V and J genes are TRBV28 and TRBJ2-7; D not resolved. Germline V gene sequence: CDR1 MDHEN, CDR2 SYDVKM. The CDR3 is made up of 11 amino acids. Trimming took 4 bases from V and 3 from J, leaving 4 bases between them.

CDR3: CASSLVGPPGPDTQYF. The CDR3 bases are TGTGCCAGCAGCTTAGTTGGGCCCCCGGGCCCCGATACGCAGTATTTT. The chain recombines TRBV7-2 with TRBJ2-3; D gene unclear. Germline V gene data show CDR1 as SGHTA and CDR2 as FQGNSA. The V gene lost 1 base and the J gene lost 6 bases, with 17 bases spanning the gap. This CDR3 spans 16 amino acids.